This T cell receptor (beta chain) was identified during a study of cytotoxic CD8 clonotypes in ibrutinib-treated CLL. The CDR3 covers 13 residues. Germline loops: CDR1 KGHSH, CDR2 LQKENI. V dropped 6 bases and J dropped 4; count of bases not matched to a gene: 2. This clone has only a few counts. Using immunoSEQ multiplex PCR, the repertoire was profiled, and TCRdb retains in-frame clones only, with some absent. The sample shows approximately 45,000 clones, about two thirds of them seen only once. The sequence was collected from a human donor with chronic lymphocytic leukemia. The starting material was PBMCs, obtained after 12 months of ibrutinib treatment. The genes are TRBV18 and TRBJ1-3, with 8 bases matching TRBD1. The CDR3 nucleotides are TGTGCCAGCTCGGGACAGGACGGAAACACCATATATTTT. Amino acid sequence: CASSGQDGNTIYF. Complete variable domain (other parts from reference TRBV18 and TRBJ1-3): NAGVMQNPRHLVRRRGQEARLRCSPMKGHSHVYWYRQLPEEGLKFMVYLQKENIIDESGMPKERFSAEFPKEGPSILRIQQVVRGDSAAYFCASSGQDGNTIYFGEGSWLTVV.